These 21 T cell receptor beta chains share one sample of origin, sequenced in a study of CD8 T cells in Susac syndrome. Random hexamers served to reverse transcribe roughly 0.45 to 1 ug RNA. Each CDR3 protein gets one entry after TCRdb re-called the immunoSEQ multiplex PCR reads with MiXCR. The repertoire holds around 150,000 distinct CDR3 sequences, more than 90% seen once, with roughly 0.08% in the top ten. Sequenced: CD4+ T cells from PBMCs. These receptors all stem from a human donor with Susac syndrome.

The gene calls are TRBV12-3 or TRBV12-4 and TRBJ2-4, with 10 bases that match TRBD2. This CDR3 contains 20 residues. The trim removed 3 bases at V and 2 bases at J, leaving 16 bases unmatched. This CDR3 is CASSFGRAGGGTGPKNIQYF. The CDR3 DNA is TGTGCCAGCAGTTTCGGGAGAGCGGGAGGGGGCACGGGGCCCAAAAACATTCAGTACTTC.

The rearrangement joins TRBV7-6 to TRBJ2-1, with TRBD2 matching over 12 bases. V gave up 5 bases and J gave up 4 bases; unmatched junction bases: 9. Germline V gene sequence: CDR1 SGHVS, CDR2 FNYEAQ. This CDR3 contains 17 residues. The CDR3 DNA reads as TGTGCCAGCAGCGGAACTCTAGGACTAGCGGGATACAATGAGCAGTTCTTC. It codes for CASSGTLGLAGYNEQFF.

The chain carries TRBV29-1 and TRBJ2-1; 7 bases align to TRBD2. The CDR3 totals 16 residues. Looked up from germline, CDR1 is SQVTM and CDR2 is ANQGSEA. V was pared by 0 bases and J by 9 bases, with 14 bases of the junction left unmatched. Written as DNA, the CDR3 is TGCAGCGTTGAAGATGTTGGGGGGGTTCGGTGGACTGAGCAGTTCTTC. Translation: CSVEDVGGVRWTEQFF.

In nucleotides, the CDR3 is TGCAGTGCTAGAGACGACGGCACAGATACGCAGTATTTT. Translated: CSARDDGTDTQYF. The V gene is TRBV20-1, the J gene TRBJ2-3; D gene ambiguous. V lost 0 bases and J lost 1, with 5 bases in between. CDR1 is DFQATT and CDR2 is SNEGSKA in the germline V gene (reference sequence). The CDR3 covers 13 residues.

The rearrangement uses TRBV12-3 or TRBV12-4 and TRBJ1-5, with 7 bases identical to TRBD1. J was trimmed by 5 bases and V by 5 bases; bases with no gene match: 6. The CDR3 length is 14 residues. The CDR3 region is CASSPGQVDQPQHF. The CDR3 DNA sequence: TGTGCCAGCAGTCCTGGACAGGTGGATCAGCCCCAGCATTTT.

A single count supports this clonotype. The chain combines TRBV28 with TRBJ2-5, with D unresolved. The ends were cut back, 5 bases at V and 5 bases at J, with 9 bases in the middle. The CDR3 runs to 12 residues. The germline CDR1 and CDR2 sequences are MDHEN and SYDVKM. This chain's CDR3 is CASSQDGETQYF. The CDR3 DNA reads TGTGCCAGCAGTCAGGACGGGGAGACCCAGTACTTC.

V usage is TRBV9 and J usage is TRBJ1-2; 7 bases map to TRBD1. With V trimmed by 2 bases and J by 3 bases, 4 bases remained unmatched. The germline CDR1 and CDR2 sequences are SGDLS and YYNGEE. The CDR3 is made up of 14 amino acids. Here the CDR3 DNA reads TGTGCCAGCAGCGTCGACAGGGCTGACTATGGCTACACCTTC. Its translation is CASSVDRADYGYTF.

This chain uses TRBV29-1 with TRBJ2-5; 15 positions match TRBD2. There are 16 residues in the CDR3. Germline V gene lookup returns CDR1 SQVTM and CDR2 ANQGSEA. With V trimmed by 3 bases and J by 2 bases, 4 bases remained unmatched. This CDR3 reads CSVERGTSGGQETQYF. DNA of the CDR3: TGCAGCGTTGAGAGGGGGACTAGCGGGGGGCAAGAGACCCAGTACTTC.

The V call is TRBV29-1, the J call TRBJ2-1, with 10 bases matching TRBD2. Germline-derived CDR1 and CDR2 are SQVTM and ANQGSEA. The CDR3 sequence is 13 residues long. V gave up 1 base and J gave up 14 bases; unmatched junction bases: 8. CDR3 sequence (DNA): TGCAGCGTTGAAGGAATTAGCGGGAGGTCTAAGTTCTTC. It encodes CSVEGISGRSKFF.

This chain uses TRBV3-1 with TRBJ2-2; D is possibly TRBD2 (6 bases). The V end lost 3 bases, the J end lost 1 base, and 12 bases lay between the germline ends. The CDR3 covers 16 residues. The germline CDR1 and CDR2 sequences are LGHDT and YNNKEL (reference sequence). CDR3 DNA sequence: TGTGCCAGCAGCCAGAGAAGCGGGCTGAACACCGGGGAGCTGTTTTTT. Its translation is CASSQRSGLNTGELFF.

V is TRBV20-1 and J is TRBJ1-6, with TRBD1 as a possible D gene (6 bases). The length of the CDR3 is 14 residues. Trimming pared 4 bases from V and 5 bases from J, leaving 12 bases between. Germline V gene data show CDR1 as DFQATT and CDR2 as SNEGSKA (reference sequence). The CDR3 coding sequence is TGCAGTGCTAAGGACAGCACCAATAATTCACCCCTCCACTTT. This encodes CSAKDSTNNSPLHF.

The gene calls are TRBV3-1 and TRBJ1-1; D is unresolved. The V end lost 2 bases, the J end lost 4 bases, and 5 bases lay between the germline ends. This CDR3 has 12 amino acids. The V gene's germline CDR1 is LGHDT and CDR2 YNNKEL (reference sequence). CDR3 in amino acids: CASSQMGTEAFF. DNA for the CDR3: TGTGCCAGCAGCCAAATGGGCACTGAAGCTTTCTTT.

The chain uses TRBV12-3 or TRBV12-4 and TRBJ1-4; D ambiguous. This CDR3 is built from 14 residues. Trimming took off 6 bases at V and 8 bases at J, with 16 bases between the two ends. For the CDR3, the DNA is TGTGCCAGCAGCCCCGGGAACGGACGGGAAAAACTGTTTTTT. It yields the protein CASSPGNGREKLFF.

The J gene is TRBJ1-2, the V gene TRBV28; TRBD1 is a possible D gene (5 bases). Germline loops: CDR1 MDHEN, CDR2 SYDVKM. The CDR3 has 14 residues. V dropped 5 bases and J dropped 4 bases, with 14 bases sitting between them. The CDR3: CASSMGLDVYGYTF. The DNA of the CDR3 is TGTGCCAGCAGTATGGGACTCGATGTCTATGGCTACACCTTC.

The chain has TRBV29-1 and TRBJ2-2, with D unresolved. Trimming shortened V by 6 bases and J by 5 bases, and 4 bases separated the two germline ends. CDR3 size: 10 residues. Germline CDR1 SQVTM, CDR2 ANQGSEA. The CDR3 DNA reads TGCAGCGTAAGGACCGGGGAGCTGTTTTTT. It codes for CSVRTGELFF.

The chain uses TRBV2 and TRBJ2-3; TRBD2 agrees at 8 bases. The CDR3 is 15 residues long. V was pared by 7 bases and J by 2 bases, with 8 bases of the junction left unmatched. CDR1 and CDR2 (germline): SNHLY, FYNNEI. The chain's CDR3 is CASIMFSGITDTQYF. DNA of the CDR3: TGTGCCAGCATAATGTTTAGCGGGATCACAGATACGCAGTATTTT.

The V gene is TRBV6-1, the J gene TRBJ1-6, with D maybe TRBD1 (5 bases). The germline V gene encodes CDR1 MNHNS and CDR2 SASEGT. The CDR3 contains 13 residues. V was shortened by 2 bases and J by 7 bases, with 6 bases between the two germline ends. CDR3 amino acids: CASSERQNSPLHF. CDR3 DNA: TGTGCCAGCAGTGAACGACAGAATTCACCCCTCCACTTT.

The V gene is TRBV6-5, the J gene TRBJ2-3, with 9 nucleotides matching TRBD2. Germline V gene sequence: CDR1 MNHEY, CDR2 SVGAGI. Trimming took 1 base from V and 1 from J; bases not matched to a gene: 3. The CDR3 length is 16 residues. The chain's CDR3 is CASSYLASGGTDTQYF. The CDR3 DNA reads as TGTGCCAGCAGTTACTTGGCTAGCGGGGGCACAGATACGCAGTATTTT.

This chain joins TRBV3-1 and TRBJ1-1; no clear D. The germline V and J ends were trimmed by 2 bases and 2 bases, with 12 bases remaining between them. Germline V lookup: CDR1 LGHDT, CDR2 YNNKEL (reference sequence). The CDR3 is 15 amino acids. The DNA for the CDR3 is TGTGCCAGCAGCCAACTGGCTGGACCTAACACTGAAGCTTTCTTT. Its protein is CASSQLAGPNTEAFF.

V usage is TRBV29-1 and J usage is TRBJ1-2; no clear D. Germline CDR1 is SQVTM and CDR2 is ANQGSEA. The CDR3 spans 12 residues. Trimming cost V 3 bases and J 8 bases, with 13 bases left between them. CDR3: CSVDEVLGGYTF. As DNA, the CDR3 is TGCAGCGTTGATGAGGTCCTAGGAGGCTACACCTTC.

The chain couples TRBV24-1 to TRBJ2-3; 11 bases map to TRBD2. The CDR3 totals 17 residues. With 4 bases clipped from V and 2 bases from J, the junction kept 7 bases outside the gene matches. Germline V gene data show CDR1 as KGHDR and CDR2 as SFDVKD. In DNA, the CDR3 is TGTGCCACCAGTGAGGCTGGACTAGCGGGCCCCACAGATACGCAGTATTTT. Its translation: CATSEAGLAGPTDTQYF.